This T cell receptor (beta chain) comes out of a study of T cells in Graves' hyperthyroidism and ophthalmopathy. Patients having uncontrolled infection, another autoimmune disease, pregnancy or lactation were not included. Findings and limits, study-wide: Progression to ophthalmopathy was predicted a median of approximately 6.4 months early.

This clonotype occurred many times. Antigen unknown. Authors of the study amplified TCR beta CDR3 regions from RNA transcripts. The HTBI set primed first-round TCR CDR3 RT-PCR. TCRdb independently ran MiXCR on the multiplex PCR reads; one entry per CDR3 protein. This table has about 640,000 distinct CDR3 sequences, roughly 20% appearing once. Germline lookup yields CDR1 MDHEN and CDR2 SYDVKM. V lost 6 bases and J lost 1, with 13 bases in between. This CDR3 is built from 14 residues. The sequence derives from a man aged 30-40 years with Graves' ophthalmopathy. Specimen: blood. The V gene is TRBV28, the J gene TRBJ2-7; D may match TRBD1 or TRBD2 (5 bases each). CDR3 sequence: CASSLRDLSYEQYF. DNA for the CDR3: TGTGCCAGCAGCCTCCGGGACCTATCCTACGAGCAGTACTTC. Complete variable domain (other parts from reference TRBV28 and TRBJ2-7): DVKVTQSSRYLVKRTGEKVFLECVQDMDHENMFWYRQDPGLGLRLIYFSYDVKMKEKGDIPEGYSVSREKKERFSLILESASTNQTSMYLCASSLRDLSYEQYFGPGTRLTVT.